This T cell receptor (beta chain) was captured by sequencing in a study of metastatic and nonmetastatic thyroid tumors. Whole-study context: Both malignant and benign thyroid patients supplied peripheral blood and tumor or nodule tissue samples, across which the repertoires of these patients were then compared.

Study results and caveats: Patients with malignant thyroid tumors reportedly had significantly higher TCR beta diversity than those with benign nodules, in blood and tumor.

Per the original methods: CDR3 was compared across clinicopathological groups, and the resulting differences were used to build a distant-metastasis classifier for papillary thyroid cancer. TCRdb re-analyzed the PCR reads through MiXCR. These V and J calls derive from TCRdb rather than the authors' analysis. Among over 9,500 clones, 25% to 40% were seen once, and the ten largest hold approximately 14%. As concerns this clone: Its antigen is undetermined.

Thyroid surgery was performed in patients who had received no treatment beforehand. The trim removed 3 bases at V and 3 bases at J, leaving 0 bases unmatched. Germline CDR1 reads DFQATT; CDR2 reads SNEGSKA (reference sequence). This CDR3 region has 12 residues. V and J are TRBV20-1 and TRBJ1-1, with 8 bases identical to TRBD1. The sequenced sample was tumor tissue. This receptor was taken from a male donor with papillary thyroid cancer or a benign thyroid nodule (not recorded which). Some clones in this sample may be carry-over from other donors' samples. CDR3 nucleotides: TGCAGTGCTAGGACAGGGGACACTGAAGCTTTCTTT. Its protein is CSARTGDTEAFF.